This is a list of T cell receptor beta chains from one sample in a study of beta chain features in type 1 diabetes. The data were produced by immunoSEQ multiplex PCR, yet TCRdb's version contains in-frame clones alone and is incomplete. The top ten hold over 1% of the sample, which has some 200,000 clones, 11% seen once. Sequences were obtained from central memory CD4+ T cells from blood. The receptors come from a man aged 18-30 years in good health. CDR3s include the opening cysteine and the closing phenylalanine or tryptophan. Each record gives: V gene, clone size, D gene, J gene, CDR3 protein, CDR3 DNA. A D gene is named only where the DNA matches it firmly. Part of the rows lack a size; the others show once, few, many or a class for expanded clones.

v_gene: TRBV15; abundance: .; d_gene: TRBD2; j_gene: TRBJ2-3; CDR3aa: CATSRIQGLAGAADTQYF; CDR3nt: TGTGCCACCAGCAGAATCCAGGGACTAGCGGGAGCGGCAGATACGCAGTATTTT
v_gene: TRBV15; abundance: few; d_gene: .; j_gene: TRBJ2-5; CDR3aa: CATSEGGAQETQYF; CDR3nt: TGTGCCACCAGCGAAGGGGGGGCACAAGAGACCCAGTACTTC
v_gene: TRBV9; abundance: .; d_gene: .; j_gene: TRBJ2-5; CDR3aa: CASSVNLQETQYF; CDR3nt: TGTGCCAGCAGCGTAAATCTTCAAGAGACCCAGTACTTC
v_gene: TRBV27; abundance: .; d_gene: TRBD1; j_gene: TRBJ2-2; CDR3aa: CASSVSGDRATGELFF; CDR3nt: TGTGCCAGCAGTGTGTCCGGGGACAGGGCGACCGGGGAGCTGTTTTTT
v_gene: TRBV10-3; abundance: .; d_gene: TRBD2; j_gene: TRBJ2-7; CDR3aa: CAISGLAGVSYEQYF; CDR3nt: TGTGCCATCAGCGGACTAGCGGGAGTGTCCTACGAGCAGTACTTC
v_gene: TRBV18; abundance: few; d_gene: .; j_gene: TRBJ2-5; CDR3aa: CASSPLGETQYF; CDR3nt: TGTGCCAGCTCACCCCTTGGGGAGACCCAGTACTTC
v_gene: TRBV7-9; abundance: many; d_gene: .; j_gene: TRBJ2-1; CDR3aa: CASSLRGDEQFF; CDR3nt: TGTGCCAGCAGCCTCAGGGGGGATGAGCAGTTCTTC
v_gene: TRBV27; abundance: few; d_gene: TRBD2; j_gene: TRBJ2-5; CDR3aa: CASSPRRGLGRTQYF; CDR3nt: TGTGCCAGCAGTCCGAGAAGAGGACTAGGGCGGACCCAGTACTTC
v_gene: TRBV23-1; abundance: few; d_gene: .; j_gene: TRBJ2-7; CDR3aa: CASSHITDSYEQYF; CDR3nt: TGCGCCAGCAGTCATATAACCGATTCCTACGAGCAGTACTTC
v_gene: TRBV4-1; abundance: few; d_gene: .; j_gene: TRBJ2-7; CDR3aa: CASSQGAASYEQYF; CDR3nt: TGCGCCAGCAGCCAAGGGGCTGCCTCCTACGAGCAGTACTTC
v_gene: TRBV5-1; abundance: few; d_gene: TRBD1; j_gene: TRBJ2-5; CDR3aa: CASSTRDSQLETQYF; CDR3nt: TGCGCCAGCAGCACCCGGGACAGCCAATTGGAGACCCAGTACTTC
v_gene: TRBV18; abundance: .; d_gene: TRBD2; j_gene: TRBJ2-1; CDR3aa: CASSPATASGNEQFF; CDR3nt: TGTGCCAGCTCACCTGCGACAGCTAGCGGGAATGAGCAGTTCTTC
v_gene: TRBV29-1; abundance: .; d_gene: TRBD1; j_gene: TRBJ2-1; CDR3aa: CSGVGSGQGYNEQFF; CDR3nt: TGCAGCGGCGTAGGGTCGGGACAGGGATACAATGAGCAGTTCTTC
v_gene: TRBV10-3; abundance: .; d_gene: .; j_gene: TRBJ1-1; CDR3aa: CAISESGGDGTEAFF; CDR3nt: TGTGCCATCAGTGAGTCGGGAGGGGATGGTACTGAAGCTTTCTTT
v_gene: TRBV30; abundance: .; d_gene: TRBD2; j_gene: TRBJ2-1; CDR3aa: CAWRSPGLVMNEQFF; CDR3nt: TGTGCCTGGAGGTCACCGGGACTAGTGATGAATGAGCAGTTCTTC
v_gene: TRBV28; abundance: .; d_gene: TRBD1; j_gene: TRBJ2-4; CDR3aa: CASSSPISTGGEGRNIQYF; CDR3nt: TGTGCCAGCAGTTCCCCCATTTCGACAGGGGGCGAGGGTAGAAACATTCAGTACTTC
v_gene: TRBV25-1; abundance: .; d_gene: .; j_gene: TRBJ2-2; CDR3aa: CASSEAGAGTGELFF; CDR3nt: TGTGCCAGCAGTGAGGCAGGGGCTGGCACCGGGGAGCTGTTTTTT
v_gene: TRBV4-3; abundance: .; d_gene: TRBD1; j_gene: TRBJ1-4; CDR3aa: CASSHRQGPGEKLFF; CDR3nt: TGCGCCAGCAGCCATAGACAGGGCCCTGGGGAAAAACTGTTTTTT
v_gene: TRBV20-1; abundance: few; d_gene: .; j_gene: TRBJ2-1; CDR3aa: CSASHHEQFF; CDR3nt: TGCAGTGCCTCCCACCATGAGCAGTTCTTC
v_gene: TRBV4-3; abundance: few; d_gene: TRBD1; j_gene: TRBJ1-2; CDR3aa: CASSRDVRTGRDGYTF; CDR3nt: TGCGCCAGCAGCCGAGACGTCAGGACAGGCCGAGATGGCTACACCTTC
v_gene: TRBV9; abundance: few; d_gene: TRBD2; j_gene: TRBJ2-7; CDR3aa: CASSVWAGAPYEQYF; CDR3nt: TGTGCCAGCAGCGTATGGGCGGGAGCCCCCTACGAGCAGTACTTC
v_gene: TRBV28; abundance: .; d_gene: .; j_gene: TRBJ1-5; CDR3aa: CASSSIGGRPQHF; CDR3nt: TGTGCCAGCAGTTCCATTGGGGGTCGGCCCCAGCATTTT
v_gene: TRBV23-1; abundance: .; d_gene: TRBD1; j_gene: TRBJ2-2; CDR3aa: CASSPTGADTGELFF; CDR3nt: TGCGCCAGCAGTCCTACAGGGGCGGACACCGGGGAGCTGTTTTTT
v_gene: TRBV7-8; abundance: .; d_gene: TRBD2; j_gene: TRBJ2-5; CDR3aa: CASSGRTSGRGETQYF; CDR3nt: TGTGCCAGCAGCGGGCGGACTAGCGGGAGGGGAGAGACCCAGTACTTC
v_gene: TRBV6-5; abundance: few; d_gene: .; j_gene: TRBJ2-3; CDR3aa: CASSYKGVETDTQYF; CDR3nt: TGTGCCAGCAGTTACAAGGGAGTGGAGACAGATACGCAGTATTTT
v_gene: TRBV9; abundance: .; d_gene: .; j_gene: TRBJ2-6; CDR3aa: CASSAHHRAGANVLTF; CDR3nt: TGTGCCAGCAGCGCCCACCACAGGGCTGGGGCCAACGTCCTGACTTTC
v_gene: TRBV7-6; abundance: many; d_gene: TRBD1; j_gene: TRBJ2-5; CDR3aa: CASKKRGQQETQYF; CDR3nt: TGTGCCAGCAAAAAGAGGGGGCAACAAGAGACCCAGTACTTC
v_gene: TRBV28; abundance: .; d_gene: .; j_gene: TRBJ1-1; CDR3aa: CASSLGQMEAFF; CDR3nt: TGTGCCAGCAGCTTGGGCCAGATGGAAGCTTTCTTT
v_gene: TRBV4-3; abundance: many; d_gene: .; j_gene: TRBJ2-1; CDR3aa: CASSLMIRAGYNEQFF; CDR3nt: TGCGCCAGCAGCCTTATGATCCGGGCGGGGTACAATGAGCAGTTCTTC
v_gene: TRBV5-1; abundance: few; d_gene: .; j_gene: TRBJ2-5; CDR3aa: CASSLIQETQYF; CDR3nt: TGCGCCAGCAGCTTAATTCAAGAGACCCAGTACTTC
v_gene: TRBV7-9; abundance: few; d_gene: TRBD1; j_gene: TRBJ2-7; CDR3aa: CASSYGLGTATYEQYF; CDR3nt: TGTGCCAGCAGCTACGGGTTGGGGACAGCAACCTACGAGCAGTACTTC
v_gene: TRBV7-3; abundance: .; d_gene: TRBD1; j_gene: TRBJ2-7; CDR3aa: CASSSAGTASYEQYF; CDR3nt: TGTGCCAGCAGCTCTGCCGGGACAGCATCCTACGAGCAGTACTTC
v_gene: TRBV29-1; abundance: few; d_gene: TRBD2; j_gene: TRBJ2-7; CDR3aa: CSGRTSGARGVEQYF; CDR3nt: TGCAGCGGTCGGACTAGCGGGGCCAGGGGGGTCGAGCAGTACTTC
v_gene: TRBV18; abundance: few; d_gene: .; j_gene: TRBJ2-3; CDR3aa: CASSNTIEGGGTDTQYF; CDR3nt: TGTGCCAGCTCAAACACCATTGAGGGGGGCGGCACAGATACGCAGTATTTT
v_gene: TRBV25-1; abundance: few; d_gene: TRBD2; j_gene: TRBJ2-5; CDR3aa: CASRGAGWGETQYF; CDR3nt: TGTGCCAGCAGGGGAGCGGGATGGGGTGAGACCCAGTACTTC
v_gene: TRBV15; abundance: many; d_gene: .; j_gene: TRBJ2-7; CDR3aa: CATSRDGPYEQYF; CDR3nt: TGTGCCACCAGCAGAGATGGGCCCTACGAGCAGTACTTC
v_gene: TRBV7-3; abundance: few; d_gene: .; j_gene: TRBJ2-5; CDR3aa: CASSLNVQETQYF; CDR3nt: TGTGCCAGCAGCTTAAACGTTCAAGAGACCCAGTACTTC
v_gene: TRBV7-2; abundance: many; d_gene: TRBD1; j_gene: TRBJ2-5; CDR3aa: CASSRDRGETQYF; CDR3nt: TGTGCCAGCAGCAGAGACAGGGGAGAGACCCAGTACTTC
v_gene: TRBV18; abundance: few; d_gene: TRBD1; j_gene: TRBJ2-3; CDR3aa: CASSAGGDTQYF; CDR3nt: TGTGCCAGCTCAGCAGGGGGAGATACGCAGTATTTT
v_gene: TRBV4-1; abundance: few; d_gene: TRBD2; j_gene: TRBJ2-1; CDR3aa: CASSHSGGGRDDEQFF; CDR3nt: TGCGCCAGCAGCCACTCAGGCGGCGGGAGGGACGATGAGCAGTTCTTC
v_gene: TRBV6-5; abundance: few; d_gene: TRBD1; j_gene: TRBJ1-3; CDR3aa: CASSYGTDSGNTIYF; CDR3nt: TGTGCCAGCAGTTACGGGACAGACTCTGGAAACACCATATATTTT
v_gene: TRBV30; abundance: .; d_gene: TRBD1; j_gene: TRBJ1-2; CDR3aa: CAWSGDRGNYGYTF; CDR3nt: TGTGCCTGGTCTGGGGACAGGGGAAACTATGGCTACACCTTC
v_gene: TRBV9; abundance: few; d_gene: TRBD1; j_gene: TRBJ1-3; CDR3aa: CASSGQGSGNTIYF; CDR3nt: TGTGCCAGCAGCGGACAGGGATCTGGAAACACCATATATTTT
v_gene: TRBV7-2; abundance: few; d_gene: .; j_gene: TRBJ2-4; CDR3aa: CASSLAGVAKNIQYF; CDR3nt: TGTGCCAGCAGCTTAGCGGGAGTGGCCAAAAACATTCAGTACTTC
v_gene: TRBV5-5; abundance: .; d_gene: .; j_gene: TRBJ2-1; CDR3aa: CASSLYGGHNEQFF; CDR3nt: TGTGCCAGCAGCTTGTATGGCGGTCACAATGAGCAGTTCTTC
v_gene: TRBV5-1; abundance: many; d_gene: TRBD2; j_gene: TRBJ2-3; CDR3aa: CASSQGGSGDTQYF; CDR3nt: TGCGCCAGCAGCCAGGGCGGGAGTGGAGATACGCAGTATTTT
v_gene: TRBV4-1; abundance: few; d_gene: .; j_gene: TRBJ2-7; CDR3aa: CASSHPDRYYEQYF; CDR3nt: TGCGCCAGCAGTCACCCAGACAGGTACTACGAGCAGTACTTC
v_gene: TRBV7-2; abundance: many; d_gene: .; j_gene: TRBJ2-7; CDR3aa: CASSPSSYEQYF; CDR3nt: TGTGCCAGCAGCCCTAGCTCCTACGAGCAGTACTTC
v_gene: TRBV28; abundance: few; d_gene: TRBD2; j_gene: TRBJ2-6; CDR3aa: CASREAGAGVLGANVLTF; CDR3nt: TGTGCCAGCAGGGAGGCAGGAGCGGGAGTCCTCGGGGCCAACGTCCTGACTTTC
v_gene: TRBV29-1; abundance: .; d_gene: .; j_gene: TRBJ2-3; CDR3aa: CSVARGSPDTQYF; CDR3nt: TGCAGCGTCGCCCGGGGGAGTCCAGATACGCAGTATTTT
v_gene: TRBV2; abundance: few; d_gene: .; j_gene: TRBJ2-1; CDR3aa: CASGGLRNEQFF; CDR3nt: TGTGCCTCCGGGGGCCTTCGGAATGAGCAGTTCTTC
v_gene: TRBV7-8; abundance: few; d_gene: .; j_gene: TRBJ2-1; CDR3aa: CASSLTSRSSYNEQFF; CDR3nt: TGTGCCAGCAGCTTAACGAGTAGGAGCTCCTACAATGAGCAGTTCTTC
v_gene: TRBV5-5; abundance: .; d_gene: .; j_gene: TRBJ2-1; CDR3aa: CASSLEVGGANSYNEQFF; CDR3nt: TGTGCCAGCAGCTTGGAGGTGGGCGGGGCCAACTCCTACAATGAGCAGTTCTTC
v_gene: TRBV7-6; abundance: few; d_gene: .; j_gene: TRBJ2-2; CDR3aa: CASSLFAGVNTGELFF; CDR3nt: TGTGCCAGCAGCTTATTTGCAGGAGTTAACACCGGGGAGCTGTTTTTT